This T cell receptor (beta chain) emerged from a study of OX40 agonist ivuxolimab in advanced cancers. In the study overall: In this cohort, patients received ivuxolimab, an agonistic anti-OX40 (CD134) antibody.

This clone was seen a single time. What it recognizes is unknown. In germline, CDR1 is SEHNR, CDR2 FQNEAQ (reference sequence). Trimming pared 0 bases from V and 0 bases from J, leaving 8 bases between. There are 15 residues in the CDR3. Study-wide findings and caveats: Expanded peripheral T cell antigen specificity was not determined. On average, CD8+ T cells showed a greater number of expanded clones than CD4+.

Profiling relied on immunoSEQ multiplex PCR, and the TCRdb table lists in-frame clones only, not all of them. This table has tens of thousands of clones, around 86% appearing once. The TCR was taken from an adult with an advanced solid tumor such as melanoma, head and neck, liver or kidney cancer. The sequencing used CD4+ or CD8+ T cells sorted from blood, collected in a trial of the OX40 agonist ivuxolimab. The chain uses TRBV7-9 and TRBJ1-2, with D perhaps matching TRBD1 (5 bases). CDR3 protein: CASSLAQATNYGYTF. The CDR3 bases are TGTGCCAGCAGCTTAGCACAGGCGACTAACTATGGCTACACCTTC.